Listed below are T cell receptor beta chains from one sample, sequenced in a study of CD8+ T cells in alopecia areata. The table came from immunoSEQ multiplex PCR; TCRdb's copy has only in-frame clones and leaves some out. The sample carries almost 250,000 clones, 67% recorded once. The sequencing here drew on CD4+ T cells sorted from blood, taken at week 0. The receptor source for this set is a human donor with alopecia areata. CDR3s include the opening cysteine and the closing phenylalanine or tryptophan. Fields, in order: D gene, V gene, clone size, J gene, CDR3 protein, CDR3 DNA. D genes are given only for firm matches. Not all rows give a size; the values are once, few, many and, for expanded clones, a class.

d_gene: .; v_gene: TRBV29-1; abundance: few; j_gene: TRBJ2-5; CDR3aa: CSVEGAGETQYF; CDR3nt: TGCAGCGTTGAAGGCGCGGGAGAGACCCAGTACTTC
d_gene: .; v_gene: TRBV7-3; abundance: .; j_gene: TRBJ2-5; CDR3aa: CASSPGGQETQYF; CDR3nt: TGTGCCAGCAGCCCTGGGGGGCAAGAGACCCAGTACTTC
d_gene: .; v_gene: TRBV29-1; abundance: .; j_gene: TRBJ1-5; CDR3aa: CSVARDDNQPQHF; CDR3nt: TGCAGCGTTGCAAGGGACGACAATCAGCCCCAGCATTTT
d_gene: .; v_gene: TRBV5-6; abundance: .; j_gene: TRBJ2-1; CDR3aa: CASSKTRGNEQFF; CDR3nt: TGTGCCAGCAGTAAGACTAGGGGCAATGAGCAGTTCTTC
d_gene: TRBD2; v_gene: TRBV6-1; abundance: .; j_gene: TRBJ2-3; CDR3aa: CASSEAVAGGPGDTQYF; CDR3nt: TGTGCCAGCAGTGAAGCGGTAGCGGGGGGCCCAGGAGATACGCAGTATTTT
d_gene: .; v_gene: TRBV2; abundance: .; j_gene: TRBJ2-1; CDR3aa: CASSEQGKDEQFF; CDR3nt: TGTGCCAGCAGTGAACAGGGGAAAGATGAGCAGTTCTTC
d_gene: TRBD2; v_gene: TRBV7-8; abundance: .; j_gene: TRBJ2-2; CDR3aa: CASSFRSPAGTGELFF; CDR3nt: TGTGCCAGCAGCTTTCGCTCTCCAGCGGGGACCGGGGAGCTGTTTTTT
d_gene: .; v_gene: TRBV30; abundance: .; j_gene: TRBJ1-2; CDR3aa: CAWTLGTYEEANYGYTF; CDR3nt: TGTGCCTGGACCCTCGGAACATATGAAGAAGCTAACTATGGCTACACCTTC
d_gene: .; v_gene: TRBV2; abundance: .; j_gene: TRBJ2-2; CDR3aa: CASSAGLRPLAGELFF; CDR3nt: TGTGCCAGCAGTGCAGGACTTCGGCCCCTCGCCGGGGAGCTGTTTTTT
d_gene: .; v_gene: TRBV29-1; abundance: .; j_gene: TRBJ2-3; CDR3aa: CSVAEAPADTQYF; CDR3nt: TGCAGCGTTGCCGAGGCCCCGGCAGATACGCAGTATTTT
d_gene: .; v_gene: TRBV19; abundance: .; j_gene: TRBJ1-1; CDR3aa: CASSIMAYTEAFF; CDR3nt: TGTGCCAGTAGTATCATGGCTTACACTGAAGCTTTCTTT
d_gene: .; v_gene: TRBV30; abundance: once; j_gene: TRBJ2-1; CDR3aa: CAWNVGYNEQFF; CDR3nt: TGTGCCTGGAATGTTGGCTACAATGAGCAGTTCTTC
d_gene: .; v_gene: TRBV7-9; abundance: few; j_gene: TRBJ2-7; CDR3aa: CASTGTAEQYF; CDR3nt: TGTGCCAGCACCGGGACCGCCGAGCAGTACTTC
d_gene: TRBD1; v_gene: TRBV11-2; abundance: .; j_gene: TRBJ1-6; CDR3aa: CASSLAGGPSPLHF; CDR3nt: TGTGCCAGCAGCTTAGCAGGGGGCCCCTCACCCCTCCACTTT
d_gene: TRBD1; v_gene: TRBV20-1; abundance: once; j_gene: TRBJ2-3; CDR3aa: CSATGEDTQYF; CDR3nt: TGCAGTGCGACAGGGGAAGATACGCAGTATTTT
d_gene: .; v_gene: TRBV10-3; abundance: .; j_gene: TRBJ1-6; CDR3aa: CAIRGQYNSPLHF; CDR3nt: TGTGCCATCAGAGGACAGTATAATTCACCCCTCCACTTT
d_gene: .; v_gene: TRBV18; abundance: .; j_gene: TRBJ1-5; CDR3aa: CASSPSDRYSNQPQHF; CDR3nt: TGTGCCAGCTCACCATCCGACAGGTATAGCAATCAGCCCCAGCATTTT
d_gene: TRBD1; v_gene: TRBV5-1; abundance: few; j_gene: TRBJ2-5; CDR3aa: CASSQDRAKETQYF; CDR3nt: TGCGCCAGCAGCCAGGACAGGGCTAAAGAGACCCAGTACTTC
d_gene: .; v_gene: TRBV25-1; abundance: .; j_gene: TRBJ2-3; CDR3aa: CASSDYQDTDTQYF; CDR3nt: TGTGCCAGCAGTGACTACCAAGACACAGATACGCAGTATTTT
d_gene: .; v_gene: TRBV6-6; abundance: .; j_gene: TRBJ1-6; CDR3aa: CASMSQGTWSPLHF; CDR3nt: TGTGCCAGCATGAGCCAGGGTACTTGGTCACCCCTCCACTTT
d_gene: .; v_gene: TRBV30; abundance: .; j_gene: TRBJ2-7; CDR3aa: CAWDLGSAGEQYF; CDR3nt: TGTGCCTGGGACCTGGGGAGTGCCGGCGAGCAGTACTTC
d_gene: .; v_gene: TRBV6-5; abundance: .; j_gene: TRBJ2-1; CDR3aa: CASTNRLPGNEQFF; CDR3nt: TGTGCCAGCACCAACAGGCTACCTGGCAATGAGCAGTTCTTC
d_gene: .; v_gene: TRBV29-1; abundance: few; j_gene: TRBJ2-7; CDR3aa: CSVVGPSASSSYEQYF; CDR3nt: TGCAGCGTTGTGGGCCCTTCGGCTTCCAGCTCCTACGAGCAGTACTTC
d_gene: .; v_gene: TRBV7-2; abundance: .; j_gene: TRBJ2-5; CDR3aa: CASSPPSETQYF; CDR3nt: TGTGCCAGCAGCCCACCCTCGGAGACCCAGTACTTC
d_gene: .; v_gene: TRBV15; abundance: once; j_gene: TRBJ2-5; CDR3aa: CATSRDPGRETQYF; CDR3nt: TGTGCCACCAGCAGAGATCCGGGGCGTGAGACCCAGTACTTC
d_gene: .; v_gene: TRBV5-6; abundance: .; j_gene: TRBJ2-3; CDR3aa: CASSRTLSAADTQYF; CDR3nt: TGTGCCAGCAGCCGGACCCTCTCGGCCGCAGATACGCAGTATTTT
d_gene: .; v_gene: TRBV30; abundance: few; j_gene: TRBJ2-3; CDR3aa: CAWSVLDTQYF; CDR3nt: TGTGCCTGGAGTGTACTAGATACGCAGTATTTT
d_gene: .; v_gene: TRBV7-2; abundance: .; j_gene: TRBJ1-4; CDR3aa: CASSLVAGEKLFF; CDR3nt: TGTGCCAGCAGCTTAGTTGCTGGTGAAAAACTGTTTTTT
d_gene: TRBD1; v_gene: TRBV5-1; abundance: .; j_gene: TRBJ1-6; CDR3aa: CASTAGGYNSPLHF; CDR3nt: TGCGCCAGCACGGCAGGGGGTTATAATTCACCCCTCCACTTT
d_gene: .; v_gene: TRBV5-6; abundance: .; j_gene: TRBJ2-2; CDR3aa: CASSLAGTGELFF; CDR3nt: TGTGCCAGCAGCTTGGCCGGAACCGGGGAGCTGTTTTTT
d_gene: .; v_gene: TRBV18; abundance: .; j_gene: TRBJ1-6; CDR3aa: CASSPSGALNSPLHF; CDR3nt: TGTGCCAGCTCACCTTCGGGAGCTCTCAATTCACCCCTCCACTTT
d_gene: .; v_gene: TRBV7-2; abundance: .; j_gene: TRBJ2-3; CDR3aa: CASSLARPNWRTDTQYF; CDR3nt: TGTGCCAGCAGCTTAGCGCGCCCGAACTGGCGCACAGATACGCAGTATTTT
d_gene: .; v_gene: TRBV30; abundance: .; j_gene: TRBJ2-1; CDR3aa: CAWSWQVGYNEQFF; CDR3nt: TGTGCCTGGAGTTGGCAGGTTGGCTACAATGAGCAGTTCTTC
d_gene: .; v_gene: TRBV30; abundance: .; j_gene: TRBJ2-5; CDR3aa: CAWSAVRMPQYF; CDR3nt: TGTGCCTGGAGCGCCGTTAGGATGCCCCAGTACTTC
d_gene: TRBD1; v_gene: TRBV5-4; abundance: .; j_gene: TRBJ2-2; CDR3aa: CASRRDRGVTGELFF; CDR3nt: TGTGCCAGCAGAAGGGACAGGGGAGTCACCGGGGAGCTGTTTTTT
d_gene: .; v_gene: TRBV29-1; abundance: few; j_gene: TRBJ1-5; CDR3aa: CSGLTPGQPQHF; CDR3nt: TGCAGCGGCTTAACGCCGGGGCAGCCCCAGCATTTT
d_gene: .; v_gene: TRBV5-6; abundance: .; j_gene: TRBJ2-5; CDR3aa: CASSPAGLFGETQYF; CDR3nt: TGTGCCAGCAGCCCGGCTGGCTTATTCGGGGAGACCCAGTACTTC
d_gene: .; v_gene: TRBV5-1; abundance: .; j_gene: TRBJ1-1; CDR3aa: CASSPRKAGMNTEAFF; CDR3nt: TGCGCCAGCAGCCCACGTAAAGCAGGGATGAACACTGAAGCTTTCTTT
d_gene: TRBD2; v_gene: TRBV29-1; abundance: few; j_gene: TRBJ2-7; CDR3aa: CSVTGPGGYEQYF; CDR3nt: TGCAGCGTCACCGGGCCGGGGGGCTACGAGCAGTACTTC
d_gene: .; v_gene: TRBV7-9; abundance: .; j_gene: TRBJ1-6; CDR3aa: CASSSSYNSPLHF; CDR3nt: TGTGCCAGCAGCTCCAGTTATAATTCACCCCTCCACTTT
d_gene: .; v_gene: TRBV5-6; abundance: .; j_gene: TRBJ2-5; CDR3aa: CASSFGLAMETQYF; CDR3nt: TGTGCCAGCAGCTTTGGGCTAGCGATGGAGACCCAGTACTTC
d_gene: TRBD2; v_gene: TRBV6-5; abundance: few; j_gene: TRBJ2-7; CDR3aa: CASSIGLAGGRQYF; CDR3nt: TGTGCCAGCAGCATCGGACTAGCGGGGGGACGGCAGTACTTC
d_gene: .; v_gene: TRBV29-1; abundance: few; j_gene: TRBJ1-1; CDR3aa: CSVGGTLNTEAFF; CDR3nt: TGCAGCGTTGGGGGGACCCTGAACACTGAAGCTTTCTTT
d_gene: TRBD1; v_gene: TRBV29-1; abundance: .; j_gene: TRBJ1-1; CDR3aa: CSVTGTGRGTEAFF; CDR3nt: TGCAGCGTTACCGGGACAGGGAGGGGGACTGAAGCTTTCTTT
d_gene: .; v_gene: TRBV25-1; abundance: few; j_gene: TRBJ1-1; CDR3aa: CASSESTALNTEAFF; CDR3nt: TGTGCCAGCAGTGAATCCACAGCTCTGAACACTGAAGCTTTCTTT
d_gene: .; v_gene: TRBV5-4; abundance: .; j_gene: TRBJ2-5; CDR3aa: CASRPQGRETQYF; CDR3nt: TGTGCCAGCAGGCCGCAGGGGCGAGAGACCCAGTACTTC
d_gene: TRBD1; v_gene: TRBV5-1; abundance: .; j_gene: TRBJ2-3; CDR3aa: CASKTGGFDTQYF; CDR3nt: TGCGCCAGCAAGACAGGGGGTTTCGATACGCAGTATTTT
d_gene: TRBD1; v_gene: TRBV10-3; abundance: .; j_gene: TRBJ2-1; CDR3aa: CAMTGQADNEQFF; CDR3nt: TGTGCCATGACTGGACAGGCAGACAATGAGCAGTTCTTC
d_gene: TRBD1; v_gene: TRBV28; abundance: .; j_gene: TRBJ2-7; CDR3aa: CATVRDRVTYEQYF; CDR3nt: TGTGCCACCGTCCGGGACAGGGTAACCTACGAGCAGTACTTC